These 10 T cell receptor beta chains share one sample of origin, sequenced in a study of cytomegalovirus exposure and HLA in healthy donors. It was with 60 Vbeta and 13 Jbeta primers that the PCR ran. The repertoire was sequenced with immunoSEQ multiplex PCR; TCRdb's copy has only in-frame clones and lacks some. The sample contains around 260,000 clones, about 80% of which appear only once. The sample comprised PBMCs. These receptors were taken from a girl aged 2 to 9 in good health and CMV-seronegative.

The chain couples TRBV19 to TRBJ1-1; TRBD1 matches 8 bases. CDR1 and CDR2 from the germline V gene are LNHDA and SQIVND (reference sequence). This CDR3 contains 11 residues. Losses at the gene ends were 5 bases for V and 12 bases for J; bases not matched to a gene: 5. CDR3 DNA sequence: TGTGCCAGTAGTTTGGACAGGGAAACTTTCTTT. This translates into CASSLDRETFF.

The rearrangement links TRBV15 to TRBJ2-1, with D perhaps TRBD1 (6 bases). Deletions cut 5 bases from V and 0 bases from J, with 17 bases between. The V gene's germline CDR1 is LNHNV and CDR2 YYDKDF (reference sequence). CDR3 length: 17 amino acids. CDR3 loop: CATSGGRDGSSYNEQFF. The CDR3 DNA is TGTGCCACCAGCGGGGGCCGGGACGGTAGCTCCTACAATGAGCAGTTCTTC.

Only a few counts were recorded for this clone. The same CDR3 also results from other DNA sequences found in this sample. This sequence joins TRBV5-1 and TRBJ1-1; TRBD1 matches at 8 bases. V lost 4 bases and J lost 1; bases outside the gene matches: 6. The CDR3 length is 15 residues. In germline, CDR1 is SGHRS, CDR2 YFSETQ. This CDR3 reads CASSLGQGENTEAFF. As DNA, the CDR3 is TGCGCCAGCAGCCTTGGACAGGGTGAGAACACTGAAGCTTTCTTT.

This CDR3 reads CASSQETGPKYGYTF. CDR3 bases: TGCGCCAGCAGCCAAGAGACAGGGCCGAAGTATGGCTACACCTTC. The rearrangement links TRBV4-1 to TRBJ1-2, with 7 positions matching TRBD1. The CDR3 spans 15 residues. V lost 0 bases and J lost 5; bases outside the gene matches: 6. From germline, CDR1 is MGHRA and CDR2 YSYEKL.

CDR3 sequence: CASSNRRQALRQYF. CDR3 bases: TGTGCCAGCAGTAACCGCCGACAGGCCCTCCGGCAGTACTTC. The V gene is TRBV28, the J gene TRBJ2-7, with D possibly TRBD1 on 6 matching bases. The CDR3 has 14 residues. Germline V lookup: CDR1 MDHEN, CDR2 SYDVKM. V lost 5 bases and J lost 9, with 20 bases in between.

The chain carries TRBV5-1 and TRBJ2-3, with D possibly being TRBD2 (5 bases). The ends were cut back, 0 bases at V and 0 bases at J, with 11 bases in the middle. CDR1 is SGHRS and CDR2 is YFSETQ in the germline V gene. The CDR3 runs 16 residues. This CDR3 is CASSLGGMSSTDTQYF. Written as DNA, the CDR3 is TGCGCCAGCAGCTTGGGAGGGATGTCTAGCACAGATACGCAGTATTTT.

This chain uses TRBV6-1 with TRBJ2-7, with 7 positions matching TRBD2. CDR3 length equals 13 residues. Germline lookup yields CDR1 MNHNS and CDR2 SASEGT. The junction had 7 bases not matched to a gene; V was cut back by 7 bases and J by 4 bases. The CDR3 DNA reads as TGTGCCAGCACCCTGGCGGGGGTATACGAGCAGTACTTC. It encodes CASTLAGVYEQYF.

This chain joins TRBV2 and TRBJ2-5, with D tentatively TRBD1 (5 bases). The V and J ends lost 1 base and 5 bases respectively, with 8 bases between them. Germline V gene data show CDR1 as SNHLY and CDR2 as FYNNEI. The length of the CDR3 is 13 residues. The CDR3, as DNA: TGTGCCAGCAGTGAAGAAGGGGTGGAGACCCAGTACTTC. As protein: CASSEEGVETQYF.

This chain uses TRBV28 with TRBJ2-7; 12 bases agree with TRBD1. The CDR3 loop spans 16 amino acids. With 4 bases clipped from V and 1 base from J, the junction kept 5 bases outside the gene matches. From germline, CDR1 is MDHEN and CDR2 SYDVKM. The CDR3 region is CASSSPGQGASYEQYF. CDR3 bases: TGTGCCAGCAGTTCGCCGGGACAGGGGGCTTCCTACGAGCAGTACTTC.

The sample holds a few counts of this clone. This rearrangement joins TRBV5-4 to TRBJ2-5, with TRBD2 identical over 8 bases. The J segment lost 4 bases and the V segment lost 0 bases, leaving 11 bases of the junction unmatched. Germline loops: CDR1 SGHNT, CDR2 YYREEE (reference sequence). This CDR3 has 17 residues. The CDR3 region has the DNA TGTGCCAGCAGCTTGGGCGGGACGGGAGGGCCTAGAGAGACCCAGTACTTC. It codes for CASSLGGTGGPRETQYF.